The clone carrying this T cell receptor beta chain was seen only once. Its target is unknown. The record originates from a study of PD-1 blockade in mismatch repair-deficient tumors. On the study more broadly: Patients had about a dozen mismatch repair-deficient cancer types and were previously treated and progressing. Whole-study results and caveats: Tumor-resident clones, often undetectable pretreatment in blood, expanded then contracted after pembrolizumab.

The method was immunoSEQ multiplex PCR; TCRdb's version includes in-frame clones alone and lacks a portion of them. Found here are around 25,000 clones, under 85% of them singletons; the top ten hold 20%. Losses at the gene ends were 3 bases for V and 4 bases for J; bases not matched to a gene: 9. The CDR3 extends over 16 amino acids. Germline V lookup: CDR1 SGDLS, CDR2 YYNGEE. PCR or immunohistochemistry showed mismatch repair deficiency in every enrolled patient. The sequence was collected from an adult with mismatch repair-deficient cancer. Sequencing used peripheral blood, obtained 12 weeks after starting pembrolizumab. The chain is built from TRBV9 and TRBJ2-3; 9 bases are shared with TRBD1. This chain's CDR3 is CASSANTGGRADTQYF. CDR3 in DNA: TGTGCCAGCAGCGCAAATACAGGGGGCCGGGCAGATACGCAGTATTTT. The full variable domain, completed using reference TRBV9 and TRBJ2-3, is DSGVTQTPKHLITATGQRVTLRCSPRSGDLSVYWYQQSLDQGLQFLIQYYNGEERAKGNILERFSAQQFPDLHSELNLSSLELGDSALYFCASSANTGGRADTQYFGPGTRLTVL.